The subject of this entry is one T cell receptor (beta chain). This specimen belongs to a study of control samples from healthy donors and cancer patients. The CDR3 runs 15 residues. V was trimmed by 3 bases and J by 6 bases, leaving 14 bases between them. From germline, CDR1 is LNHDA and CDR2 SQIVND (reference sequence). Generated by immunoSEQ multiplex PCR, the TCRdb table keeps only in-frame clones and is missing some. Of roughly 130,000 clones listed, about 92% are singletons. This TCR was sampled from a man aged 50-59 years with head and neck cancer. The chain recombines TRBV19 with TRBJ1-4; D may be TRBD1 (5 bases). What was sequenced was PBMCs. CDR3 in amino acids: CASSIPGLHDEKLFF. The CDR3 DNA is TGTGCCAGTAGTATTCCAGGGCTCCATGATGAAAAACTGTTTTTT.